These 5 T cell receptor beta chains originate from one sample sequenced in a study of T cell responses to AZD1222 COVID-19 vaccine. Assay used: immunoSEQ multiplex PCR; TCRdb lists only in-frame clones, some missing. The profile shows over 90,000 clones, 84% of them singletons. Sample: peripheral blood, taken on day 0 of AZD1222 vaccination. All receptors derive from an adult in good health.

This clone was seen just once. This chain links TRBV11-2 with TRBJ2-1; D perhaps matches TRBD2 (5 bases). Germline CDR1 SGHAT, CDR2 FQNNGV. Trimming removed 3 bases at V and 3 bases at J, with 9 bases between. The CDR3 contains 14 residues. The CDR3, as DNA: TGTGCCAGCAGCTTTTCGCGGGTCTACAATGAGCAGTTCTTC. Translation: CASSFSRVYNEQFF.

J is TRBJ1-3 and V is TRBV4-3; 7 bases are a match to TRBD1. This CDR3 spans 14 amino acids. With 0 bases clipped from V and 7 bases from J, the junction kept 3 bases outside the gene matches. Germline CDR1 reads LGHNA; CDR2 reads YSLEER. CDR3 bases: TGCGCCAGCAGCCAAGAGACAGGGCATAACACCATATATTTT. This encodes CASSQETGHNTIYF.

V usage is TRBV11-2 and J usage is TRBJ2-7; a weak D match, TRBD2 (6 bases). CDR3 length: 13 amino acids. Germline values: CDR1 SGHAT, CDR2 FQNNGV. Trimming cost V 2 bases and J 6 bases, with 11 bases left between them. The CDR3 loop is CASSLLGGAEQYF. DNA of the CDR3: TGTGCCAGCAGCTTATTGGGGGGAGCCGAGCAGTACTTC.

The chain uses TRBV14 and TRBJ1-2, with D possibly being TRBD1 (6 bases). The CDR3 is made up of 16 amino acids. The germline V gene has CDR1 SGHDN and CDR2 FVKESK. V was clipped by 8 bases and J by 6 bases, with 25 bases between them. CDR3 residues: CASSPGPVGTRHGYTF. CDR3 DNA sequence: TGTGCCAGCTCTCCTGGGCCAGTCGGGACACGGCATGGCTACACCTTC.

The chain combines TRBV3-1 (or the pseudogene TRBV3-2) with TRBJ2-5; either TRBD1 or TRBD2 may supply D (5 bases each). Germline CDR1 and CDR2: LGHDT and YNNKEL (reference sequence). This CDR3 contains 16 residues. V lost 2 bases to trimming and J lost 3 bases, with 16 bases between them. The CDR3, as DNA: TGTGCCAGCAGCCAACCCGGGACCGCGGACAAAGAGACCCAGTACTTC. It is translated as CASSQPGTADKETQYF.